The 30 T cell receptor beta chains below come from one sample, sequenced in a study of cytomegalovirus exposure and HLA in healthy donors. 13 Jbeta primers and 60 Vbeta primers were used for the PCR. TCRdb's table, derived via immunoSEQ multiplex PCR, lists solely in-frame clones and lacks some. This table has around 110,000 clones, around 70% appearing once. Sequenced: PBMCs. These receptor sequences come from a woman between 18 and 29 years old in good health and CMV-seronegative.

This clone showed up just once. The V and J genes are TRBV5-6 and TRBJ1-6; D is perhaps TRBD1 (5 bases). The CDR3 runs 11 residues. CDR1 and CDR2 (germline): SGHDT, YYEEEE. V was cut by 0 bases and J by 13 bases, with 5 bases left in between. CDR3 nucleotide sequence: TGTGCCAGCAGCTTGGAGGGGCCCCTCCACTTT. Encoded protein: CASSLEGPLHF.

This clone was observed once. Other nucleotide sequences from this sample produce the same CDR3. J is TRBJ1-2 and V is TRBV6-5; D remains unclear. The length of the CDR3 is 14 residues. V lost 0 bases, J lost 2 bases, and 7 bases lay in between. CDR1 and CDR2 from the germline V gene are MNHEY and SVGAGI. CDR3 amino acids: CASSYSTGNYGYTF. The CDR3 DNA sequence: TGTGCCAGCAGTTACTCGACGGGAAACTATGGCTACACCTTC.

A few counts support this clone. The rearrangement uses TRBV9 and TRBJ2-3; the D is unclear. In germline, CDR1 is SGDLS, CDR2 YYNGEE. V was cut by 4 bases and J by 8 bases, with 17 bases left in between. The CDR3 is made up of 14 amino acids. The CDR3 spells CASSPSSLVSTQYF. CDR3 sequence (DNA): TGTGCCAGCAGCCCGTCTTCTTTAGTGAGTACGCAGTATTTT.

This clone came up once. J is TRBJ2-7 and V is TRBV28; possible D gene TRBD1, 6 bases. V lost 0 bases, J lost 1 base, and 13 bases lay in between. Germline V CDR1 and CDR2: MDHEN, SYDVKM. The CDR3 contains 16 residues. Here the CDR3 reads CASSLWDRAISYEQYF. The CDR3 nucleotides are TGTGCCAGCAGTTTATGGGACAGAGCGATTTCCTACGAGCAGTACTTC.

V usage is TRBV30 and J usage is TRBJ2-7; tentative D call: TRBD2 (5 bases). The CDR3 is 12 amino acids. Trimming shortened V by 2 bases and J by 8 bases, and 13 bases separated the two germline ends. Germline V gene data show CDR1 as GTSNPN and CDR2 as SVGIG (reference sequence). CDR3 sequence (DNA): TGTGCCTGGAGTCCCGGGGTCTGGAAGCAGTACTTC. This encodes CAWSPGVWKQYF.

The chain is built from TRBV19 and TRBJ2-7; D possibly corresponds to TRBD1 (6 bases). This CDR3 is 13 amino acids long. Germline lookup yields CDR1 LNHDA and CDR2 SQIVND (reference sequence). V lost 7 bases to trimming and J lost 1 base, with 11 bases between them. As DNA, the CDR3 is TGTGCCAGTACAGGGGAAAGTTCCTACGAGCAGTACTTC. Protein sequence: CASTGESSYEQYF. Full variable domain (outside the CDR3, taken from reference TRBV19 and TRBJ2-7): DGGITQSPKYLFRKEGQNVTLSCEQNLNHDAMYWYRQDPGQGLRLIYYSQIVNDFQKGDIAEGYSVSREKKESFPLTVTSAQKNPTAFYLCASTGESSYEQYFGPGTRLTVT.

V is TRBV2 and J is TRBJ1-3; D may be TRBD1 (6 bases). V was shortened by 4 bases and J by 4 bases, with 11 bases between the two germline ends. CDR1 and CDR2 from the germline V gene are SNHLY and FYNNEI. The CDR3 spans 14 residues. CDR3 sequence: CASSVQGPGNTIYF. As DNA, the CDR3 is TGTGCCAGCAGTGTACAGGGACCCGGAAACACCATATATTTT. Using reference TRBV2 and TRBJ1-3 for the parts outside the CDR3, the full variable domain is EPEVTQTPSHQVTQMGQEVILRCVPISNHLYFYWYRQILGQKVEFLVSFYNNEISEKSEIFDDQFSVERPDGSNFTLKIRSTKLEDSAMYFCASSVQGPGNTIYFGEGSWLTVV.

V usage is TRBV5-3 and J usage is TRBJ2-1; D perhaps matches TRBD1 (6 bases). TRBV5-3 is an open reading frame, and its role is uncertain. Between the trimmed V and J ends, which lost 7 bases and 3 bases, there was a span of 14 bases. CDR3 size: 14 residues. CDR3 protein: CARQGLQGYNEQFF. In DNA form, the CDR3 reads TGTGCCAGACAGGGGCTCCAAGGCTACAATGAGCAGTTCTTC.

The rearrangement uses TRBV7-9 and TRBJ1-1; tentatively, D is TRBD1 (5 bases). The V gene lost 5 bases and the J gene lost 3 bases, with 7 bases spanning the gap. This CDR3 comprises 12 residues. Per the germline V gene, CDR1 is SEHNR and CDR2 is FQNEAQ (reference sequence). CDR3 sequence: CASSPGDTEAFF. The CDR3 DNA reads TGTGCCAGCAGCCCGGGGGACACTGAAGCTTTCTTT.

The rearrangement joins TRBV30 to TRBJ1-2, with D uncertain. Trimming removed 4 bases at V and 9 bases at J, with 18 bases between. The CDR3 spans 13 residues. From germline, CDR1 is GTSNPN and CDR2 SVGIG (reference sequence). This chain's CDR3 is CAWTQATSGSYTF. In DNA form, the CDR3 reads TGTGCCTGGACCCAGGCGACGTCTGGCAGCTACACCTTC.

This chain links TRBV6-1 with TRBJ1-3; TRBD1 agrees at 7 bases. The J segment lost 4 bases and the V segment lost 8 bases, leaving 5 bases of the junction unmatched. Germline CDR1 and CDR2: MNHNS and SASEGT. The CDR3 covers 13 residues. The CDR3 coding sequence is TGTGCCAGCTTGGGACAGAAGGGAAACACCATATATTTT. This sequence encodes CASLGQKGNTIYF.

The V gene is TRBV28, the J gene TRBJ1-1; no definite D call. Germline V gene data show CDR1 as MDHEN and CDR2 as SYDVKM. This CDR3 spans 14 amino acids. Trimming cost V 6 bases and J 4 bases, with 15 bases left between them. This chain's CDR3 is CASSSGERGTEAFF. CDR3 sequence (DNA): TGTGCCAGCAGCTCCGGGGAGCGGGGCACTGAAGCTTTCTTT. The entire variable domain, with the rest obtained from reference TRBV28 and TRBJ1-1, is as follows: DVKVTQSSRYLVKRTGEKVFLECVQDMDHENMFWYRQDPGLGLRLIYFSYDVKMKEKGDIPEGYSVSREKKERFSLILESASTNQTSMYLCASSSGERGTEAFFGQGTRLTVV.

The chain recombines TRBV28 with TRBJ2-5; 7 bases are a match to TRBD1. Trimming took 6 bases from V and 1 from J; bases not matched to a gene: 8. The length of the CDR3 is 15 residues. The V gene's germline CDR1 is MDHEN and CDR2 SYDVKM. CDR3 residues: CASSDRGRPQETQYF. DNA of the CDR3: TGTGCCAGCAGCGATAGGGGGCGTCCCCAAGAGACCCAGTACTTC.

This sequence joins TRBV29-1 and TRBJ1-2; 8 nucleotides align to TRBD1. Trimming removed 4 bases from V and 4 bases from J; junction bases left unmatched: 5. From germline, CDR1 is SQVTM and CDR2 ANQGSEA. The CDR3 runs to 13 residues. The CDR3 loop is CSVGAGGSYGYTF. CDR3 in DNA: TGCAGCGTTGGCGCAGGGGGCAGCTATGGCTACACCTTC.

This chain joins TRBV7-8 and TRBJ1-6; possible D gene TRBD1, 5 bases. Trimming left V 1 base short and J 10 bases short, with 17 bases between. The length of the CDR3 is 16 residues. Germline CDR1 reads SGHVS; CDR2 reads FQNEAQ. CDR3 residues: CASSLGLQGLGSPLHF. DNA of the CDR3: TGTGCCAGCAGCTTAGGTTTGCAGGGTTTGGGATCACCCCTCCACTTT.

In this sample, this clone turned up once. V is TRBV6-6 and J is TRBJ1-2; 8 nucleotides align to TRBD1. From germline, CDR1 is MNHNY and CDR2 SVGAGI (reference sequence). The CDR3 is 16 amino acids. J lost 1 base, V lost 5 bases, and 9 bases had no gene match. This CDR3 is CASSHQDRERNYGYTF. Here the CDR3 DNA reads TGTGCCAGCAGTCACCAGGACAGGGAACGTAACTATGGCTACACCTTC.

This chain connects TRBV18 to TRBJ2-7; 10 nucleotides agree with TRBD2. CDR1 is KGHSH and CDR2 is LQKENI in the germline V gene. The ends lost 6 bases at V and 2 bases at J; junction bases unmatched: 4. This CDR3 region has 14 residues. The CDR3 coding sequence is TGTGCCAGCTCGCTTACTAGCGGGGCCTACGAGCAGTACTTC. Protein: CASSLTSGAYEQYF.

The chain is built from TRBV6-1 and TRBJ1-2, with TRBD1 matching over 7 bases. The V and J ends lost 1 base and 8 bases, in that order; junction bases with no gene match: 4. Per the germline V gene, CDR1 is MNHNS and CDR2 is SASEGT. The CDR3 runs to 13 residues. The CDR3 sequence: CASSEEGAIGYTF. The CDR3 DNA reads as TGTGCCAGCAGTGAAGAGGGGGCGATAGGCTACACCTTC.

This clone was counted only a few times. The rearrangement uses TRBV27 and TRBJ2-7, with TRBD1 as a possible D gene (6 bases). Germline V gene sequence: CDR1 MNHEY, CDR2 SMNVEV (reference sequence). The CDR3 length is 15 residues. V lost 6 bases to trimming and J lost 4 bases, with 19 bases between them. This chain's CDR3 is CASRPGHNLPYEQYF. The CDR3 nucleotides are TGTGCCAGCAGGCCGGGACACAACTTACCTTACGAGCAGTACTTC.

This clone appeared a few times. The chain employs TRBV7-9 and TRBJ2-7, with TRBD2 identical over 9 bases. The V segment lost 1 base and the J segment 4 bases; nucleotides outside the gene matches: 5. The CDR3 extends over 15 amino acids. Per germline, CDR1 SEHNR and CDR2 FQNEAQ (reference sequence). CDR3 amino acids: CASSLGASGEYEQYF. The DNA of the CDR3 is TGTGCCAGCAGCTTAGGAGCTAGCGGGGAGTACGAGCAGTACTTC.

The V call is TRBV6-1, the J call TRBJ2-3, with 8 bases fitting TRBD1. Germline V gene lookup returns CDR1 MNHNS and CDR2 SASEGT. The CDR3 extends over 16 amino acids. J lost 5 bases, V lost 2 bases, and 9 bases had no gene match. CDR3 loop: CASSENPGGLRDTQYF. The CDR3, as DNA: TGTGCCAGCAGTGAAAACCCAGGGGGCTTGAGAGATACGCAGTATTTT.

CDR3 nucleotide sequence: TGCAGCGTTGGAAATCTGCTAGGGGAAAATGGCTACACCTTC. Translated, it gives CSVGNLLGENGYTF. The chain has TRBV29-1 and TRBJ1-2, with D possibly being TRBD1 (5 bases). CDR3 length: 14 amino acids. V lost 4 bases and J lost 6, with 18 bases in between. CDR1 and CDR2 (germline): SQVTM, ANQGSEA.

V and J are TRBV28 and TRBJ2-1, with 9 bases matching TRBD2. The length of the CDR3 is 16 residues. Unmatched junction bases numbered 4, after V lost 1 base and J lost 3 bases. Looked up from germline, CDR1 is MDHEN and CDR2 is SYDVKM. The CDR3 region has the DNA TGTGCCAGCAGTTTATCAAAAGCGGGGGGCTACAATGAGCAGTTCTTC. It translates to CASSLSKAGGYNEQFF.

V is TRBV7-9 and J is TRBJ2-7, with a possible D match to TRBD1 (6 bases). Trimming took 5 bases from V and 2 from J, leaving 13 bases between them. From germline, CDR1 is SEHNR and CDR2 FQNEAQ (reference sequence). This CDR3 is built from 14 residues. The CDR3 reads CASSPLQGTYEQYF. CDR3 DNA: TGTGCCAGCAGCCCATTACAGGGAACCTACGAGCAGTACTTC.

This clone was observed a handful of times. V gene TRBV6-6 combines with J gene TRBJ1-5; no clear D. The CDR3 has 15 amino acids. V was shortened by 0 bases and J by 0 bases, with 6 bases between the two germline ends. The germline gives CDR1 MNHNY, CDR2 SVGAGI (reference sequence). The CDR3 DNA sequence: TGTGCCAGCAGTTACTCGACTCTTAGCAATCAGCCCCAGCATTTT. This gives the protein CASSYSTLSNQPQHF.

The rearrangement links TRBV10-1 to TRBJ2-4; the D gene is possibly TRBD1 (6 bases). The CDR3 extends over 12 amino acids. Germline assignment: CDR1 WNHNN and CDR2 SYGVQD (reference sequence). V dropped 6 bases and J dropped 8 bases, with 11 bases sitting between them. DNA of the CDR3: TGCGCCAGCAGCGGGACAATGGACATTCAGTACTTC. It codes for CASSGTMDIQYF.

The gene calls are TRBV15 and TRBJ1-4; no definite D call. The CDR3 is 14 amino acids. Per germline, CDR1 LNHNV and CDR2 YYDKDF (reference sequence). V lost 0 bases and J 5 bases, leaving 7 bases between the germline ends. CDR3 loop: CATSRERRNEKLFF. DNA for the CDR3: TGTGCCACCAGCAGAGAACGGCGGAATGAAAAACTGTTTTTT.

The chain has TRBV2 and TRBJ2-1, with 12 bases matching TRBD2. Trimming at V came to 6 bases and at J to 8 bases, leaving 11 bases not matched to a gene. This CDR3 is 16 amino acids long. Per the germline V gene, CDR1 is SNHLY and CDR2 is FYNNEI. As DNA, the CDR3 is TGTGCCAGCAGCATCGATGCTAGCGGGGGGGCCTATGAGCAGTTCTTC. It is translated as CASSIDASGGAYEQFF.

This chain uses TRBV5-5 with TRBJ1-4; D not certain. This CDR3 is 12 amino acids long. The germline V and J ends were trimmed by 4 bases and 8 bases, with 9 bases remaining between them. Germline V gene data show CDR1 as SGHKS and CDR2 as YYEKEE (reference sequence). CDR3 sequence (DNA): TGTGCCAGCAGCCTTGTCCCGGAAAAACTGTTTTTT. This translates into CASSLVPEKLFF.

This clone was picked up one time. This rearrangement joins TRBV29-1 to TRBJ2-1; no reliable D call. The ends were cut back, 1 base at V and 0 bases at J, with 10 bases in the middle. This CDR3 is 15 amino acids long. Germline V CDR1 and CDR2: SQVTM, ANQGSEA. This chain's CDR3 is CSVEGTQSSYNEQFF. CDR3 DNA sequence: TGCAGCGTTGAAGGCACTCAAAGCTCCTACAATGAGCAGTTCTTC.